The source of this TCR beta chain is a study of chemoradiotherapy in HPV16-positive cancers. Study overall: Functional T-cell assays on two HPV16-positive patients' cells defined candidate HPV-specific clones and common TCR motifs. Broader study findings: The functional HPV-specific definition rests on just a couple of HPV16-positive patients.

The sample holds one count of this clone. Its antigen remains unknown. Using immunoSEQ multiplex PCR, the repertoire was profiled, and TCRdb retains in-frame clones only, with some absent. The sample has about 15,000 clones, under 85% seen once. Germline lookup yields CDR1 MGHDK and CDR2 SYGVNS. The CDR3 loop spans 15 amino acids. The J segment lost 5 bases and the V segment lost 3 bases, leaving 7 bases of the junction unmatched. The sequence came from a human donor with HPV-associated anogenital cancer. Sampling was carried out from a patient who underwent chemoradiotherapy. This sequence joins TRBV25-1 and TRBJ2-5; 9 positions match TRBD1. The chain's CDR3 is CASSDPQGAGETQYF. CDR3 coding DNA: TGTGCCAGCAGTGACCCACAGGGGGCGGGGGAGACCCAGTACTTC.